Shown below are 27 T cell receptor beta chains from a single sample sequenced in a study of CD8+CD57+ T cells in acquired aplastic anemia (dated 2018 in TCRdb). Sequencing was performed on an Illumina HiSeq 2000. Genomic DNA served as template for TCR beta VDJ combination and CDR3 sequence profiling. Clones were called with MiXCR by TCRdb after fastp trimmed the public reads at Q25, and only in-frame beta chains were retained. Identical CDR3 protein sequences are pooled into one entry, listed with their most common genes and DNA. Counted in this sample were about 220,000 distinct CDR3 sequences; 34% of them appeared once. 0.95% to 1.3% of the sample is held by the ten biggest clonotypes. Sequenced input: sorted CD4+, CD8+, or CD8+CD57+ T cells (not recorded which) from PBMCs. The source is a human donor in good health, serving as a control.

This clonotype was seen at least ten times. The chain uses TRBV19 and TRBJ2-7, with TRBD2 matching 8 bases. Germline-derived CDR1 and CDR2 are LNHDA and SQIVND (reference sequence). This CDR3 is 15 amino acids long. Losses at the gene ends were 6 bases for V and 2 bases for J; bases not matched to a gene: 9. In nucleotides, the CDR3 is TGTGCCAGTAGGAAAACAGCGGGAGAGGCCTACGAGCAGTACTTC. This sequence encodes CASRKTAGEAYEQYF.

In its sample, this clonotype was seen many times. The chain combines TRBV9 with TRBJ2-1; 8 positions match TRBD1. Trimming took 3 bases from V and 9 from J; bases not matched to a gene: 11. This CDR3 region has 15 residues. Germline CDR1 is SGDLS and CDR2 is YYNGEE. The CDR3 DNA reads TGTGCCAGCAGCGGTCAGGGGGCGATTGCCGCTGAGCAGTTCTTC. It specifies CASSGQGAIAAEQFF.

This clonotype was counted between two and nine times. The chain recombines TRBV7-2 with TRBJ2-1, with no clear D. Germline V gene lookup returns CDR1 SGHTA and CDR2 FQGNSA. The CDR3 spans 13 residues. V lost 5 bases and J lost 5, with 10 bases in between. In DNA form, the CDR3 reads TGTGCCAGCAGCCCGCAAATACACAATGAGCAGTTCTTC. Protein product: CASSPQIHNEQFF. The whole variable domain, filled in from reference TRBV7-2 and TRBJ2-1, reads GAGVSQSPSNKVTEKGKDVELRCDPISGHTALYWYRQSLGQGLEFLIYFQGNSAPDKSGLPSDRFSAERTGGSVSTLTIQRTQQEDSAVYLCASSPQIHNEQFFGPGTRLTVL.

This clonotype was seen at least ten times. The gene calls are TRBV2 and TRBJ2-2; no clear D. This CDR3 comprises 12 residues. V was pared by 4 bases and J by 7 bases, with 7 bases between. CDR1 SNHLY and CDR2 FYNNEI come from the germline V gene. CDR3 sequence: CASSVDVGELFF. The CDR3 DNA reads as TGTGCCAGCAGTGTGGACGTCGGGGAGCTGTTTTTT.

There are a few counts of this clonotype. The chain employs TRBV9 and TRBJ2-2; 12 bases are a match to TRBD2. Germline loops: CDR1 SGDLS, CDR2 YYNGEE. V gave up 7 bases and J gave up 4 bases; unmatched junction bases: 5. This CDR3 contains 15 residues. The chain's CDR3 is CASGRTSGTTGELFF. CDR3 DNA: TGTGCCAGCGGTAGGACTAGCGGGACCACCGGGGAGCTGTTTTTT.

This clonotype was seen only a few times. This sequence joins TRBV30 and TRBJ2-7, with D hard to call. The V gene lost 2 bases and the J gene lost 0 bases, with 8 bases spanning the gap. The CDR3 covers 13 residues. Germline assignment: CDR1 GTSNPN and CDR2 SVGIG (reference sequence). The CDR3, as DNA: TGTGCCTGGAGTAAACAGATCTCCTACGAGCAGTACTTC. Translation: CAWSKQISYEQYF.

This clonotype was detected ten times or more. The chain has TRBV29-1 and TRBJ2-1; no reliable D call. The germline V and J ends were trimmed by 4 bases and 10 bases, with 11 bases remaining between them. There are 11 residues in the CDR3. Looked up from germline, CDR1 is SQVTM and CDR2 is ANQGSEA. CDR3 bases: TGCAGCGTTGTAATTATAACAGAGCAGTTCTTC. Its translation: CSVVIITEQFF.

The table lists this clonotype with many counts. The junction shows a germline mismatch at one end, possibly a read error. The genes are TRBV7-6 and TRBJ1-1; TRBD1 might be the D (6 bases). CDR1 SGHVS and CDR2 FNYEAQ come from the germline V gene. This CDR3 contains 14 residues. CDR3 in amino acids: CASSPGHLNTEAFF. The CDR3 DNA sequence: TGCGCCAGCAGCCCGGGACACCTAAACACTGAAGCTTTCTTT.

This clonotype was counted ten times or more. The chain combines TRBV2 with TRBJ2-5, with D tentatively TRBD2 (6 bases). The CDR3 runs 15 residues. The germline V and J ends were trimmed by 6 bases and 0 bases, with 14 bases remaining between them. In germline, CDR1 is SNHLY, CDR2 FYNNEI. Here the CDR3 DNA reads TGTGCCAGCAGCTCTACCGGAGGGTACCAAGAGACCCAGTACTTC. Encoded protein: CASSSTGGYQETQYF.

V is TRBV20-1 and J is TRBJ2-5, with TRBD1 matching 10 bases. Germline values: CDR1 DFQATT, CDR2 SNEGSKA (reference sequence). V trimming: 5 bases; J trimming: 1 base; junction bases outside the gene matches: 7. The CDR3 spans 15 residues. CDR3 sequence reads: CSAPSRDRGQETQYF. CDR3 in DNA: TGCAGTGCTCCGTCCCGGGACAGGGGCCAAGAGACCCAGTACTTC.

The gene calls are TRBV5-4 and TRBJ2-2, with D perhaps TRBD2 (5 bases). Deletions cut 3 bases from V and 6 bases from J, with 21 bases between. The germline CDR1 and CDR2 sequences are SGHNT and YYREEE (reference sequence). This CDR3 region has 17 residues. CDR3 amino acids: CASSSYPRALRSGELFF. The CDR3 DNA reads TGTGCCAGCAGCTCTTATCCGCGGGCGTTGAGGTCCGGGGAGCTGTTTTTT.

This clonotype occurred many times. The gene calls are TRBV14 and TRBJ2-7; 11 bases align to TRBD2. This CDR3 is 14 amino acids long. V gave up 6 bases and J gave up 8 bases; unmatched junction bases: 9. The germline gives CDR1 SGHDN, CDR2 FVKESK. CDR3 in DNA: TGTGCCAGCAGACCCGGGACTAGCGGTACGAAGCAGTACTTC. This gives the protein CASRPGTSGTKQYF.

In its sample, this clonotype was seen many times. The rearrangement uses TRBV15 and TRBJ2-1; the D gene is possibly TRBD2 (6 bases). Germline CDR1 is LNHNV and CDR2 is YYDKDF (reference sequence). With 3 bases removed from V and 0 bases from J, the gap between germline ends came to 9 bases. This CDR3 contains 15 residues. CDR3 nucleotide sequence: TGTGCCACCAGCAGCGGGGGTTACTCCTACAATGAGCAGTTCTTC. Encoded protein: CATSSGGYSYNEQFF.

Comment on this clonotype: A read error is possible here, since a much larger clone lies one base away. The chain carries TRBV20-1 and TRBJ1-1; D perhaps matches TRBD1 (5 bases). Germline values: CDR1 DFQATT, CDR2 SNEGSKA (reference sequence). Deletions cut 4 bases from V and 4 bases from J, with 16 bases between. The CDR3 is made up of 14 amino acids. The CDR3 here is CSATGTLMSTEAFF. For the CDR3, the DNA is TGCAGTGCTACCGGGACCCTGATGTCCACTGAAGCTTTCTTT.

This clonotype occurred many times. The rearrangement joins TRBV7-6 to TRBJ1-6; D is uncertain. The CDR3 spans 13 residues. V gave up 4 bases and J gave up 6 bases, with 7 bases separating them. Germline V gene lookup returns CDR1 SGHVS and CDR2 FNYEAQ. This CDR3 reads CASSSGVNSPLHF. In nucleotides, the CDR3 is TGTGCCAGCAGCTCTGGAGTTAATTCACCCCTCCACTTT.

This clonotype was recorded many times. The rearrangement joins TRBV12-3 or TRBV12-4 to TRBJ1-2, with 7 bases lining up with TRBD1. The V gene end was trimmed by 8 bases and the J gene end by 4 bases; junction bases not matched to a gene: 7. This CDR3 comprises 13 residues. The CDR3, as DNA: TGTGCCAGCGGGGGACAGCCCACCTATGGCTACACCTTC. Its protein is CASGGQPTYGYTF.

This clonotype was detected many times. The V call is TRBV29-1, the J call TRBJ2-1; 7 bases line up with TRBD1. J gave up 0 bases and V 7 bases, and 6 bases lay outside the gene matches. The germline V gene encodes CDR1 SQVTM and CDR2 ANQGSEA. There are 14 residues in the CDR3. The chain's CDR3 is CSADTGDSYNEQFF. The CDR3 nucleotides read TGCAGCGCCGACACAGGGGACTCCTACAATGAGCAGTTCTTC.

Of note for this clonotype: Mismatch with germline at one junction end may stem from a read error. V is TRBV10-3 and J is TRBJ2-3, with TRBD1 identical over 8 bases. There are 15 residues in the CDR3. Germline-derived CDR1 and CDR2 are ENHRY and SYGVKD. CDR3: CASSYSGQGSDTQYF. The CDR3 bases are TGTGCCAGCAGTTATTCAGGACAGGGTTCAGATACGCAGTATTTT.

This clonotype was counted a few times. The chain joins TRBV5-1 to TRBJ2-5, with 10 bases that match TRBD1. Germline CDR1 reads SGHRS; CDR2 reads YFSETQ. The CDR3 is 17 amino acids. J lost 2 bases, V lost 4 bases, and 11 bases had no gene match. The CDR3 DNA reads TGCGCCAGCAGCCTGGGACAGGGGTGGGCCGGACAAGAGACCCAGTACTTC. Translation gives CASSLGQGWAGQETQYF.

For this clonotype: Given a much more abundant clone one base away, this may be a read error. The chain employs TRBV2 and TRBJ2-2, with D unresolved. The germline CDR1 and CDR2 sequences are SNHLY and FYNNEI. This CDR3 contains 14 residues. CDR3 coding DNA: TGTGCCGGCAGTGGCGAGTCCTTCACCGGGGAGCTGTTTTTT. Translating it yields CAGSGESFTGELFF.

V and J are TRBV5-4 and TRBJ2-7, with unresolved D. Trimming removed 4 bases from V and 6 bases from J, with 11 bases in between. The CDR3 sequence is 12 residues long. Germline CDR1 and CDR2: SGHNT and YYREEE (reference sequence). The CDR3 sequence: CASSLFAAEQYF. DNA of the CDR3: TGTGCCAGCAGCCTCTTCGCCGCCGAGCAGTACTTC.

As concerns this clonotype: This may arise from a read error, as a much more abundant clone is one base away. The chain uses TRBV2 and TRBJ1-3; no clear D. This CDR3 is 15 amino acids long. Germline lookup yields CDR1 SNHLY and CDR2 FYNNEI. The CDR3 sequence: CASSETRISGDTIYF. Here the CDR3 DNA reads TGTGCCAGCAGCGAAACTAGGATCTCTGGAGACACCATATATTTT.

Comment on this clonotype: One end of the junction fails to match germline, which may point to a read error. V usage is TRBV10-3 and J usage is TRBJ1-2; no firm D call. The CDR3 length is 16 residues. CDR1 is ENHRY and CDR2 is SYGVKD in the germline V gene. DNA for the CDR3: TGTGCCAGCAGTTCGCGGGCAGGCAAAGCGAACTATGGCTACACCTTC. Translated: CASSSRAGKANYGYTF.

The chain uses TRBV25-1 and TRBJ1-6; TRBD1 might be the D (6 bases). CDR1 and CDR2 from the germline V gene are MGHDK and SYGVNS. There are 13 residues in the CDR3. V was pared by 3 bases and J by 7 bases, with 7 bases between. The CDR3 loop reads CASSDTGNSPLHF. Written as DNA, the CDR3 is TGTGCCAGCAGTGACACAGGGAATTCACCCCTCCACTTT. The variable domain in full, with the rest retrieved from reference TRBV25-1 and TRBJ1-6, is EADIYQTPRYLVIGTGKKITLECSQTMGHDKMYWYQQDPGMELHLIHYSYGVNSTEKGDLSSESTVSRIRTEHFPLTLESARPSHTSQYLCASSDTGNSPLHFGNGTRLTVT.

In its sample, this clonotype was seen many times. This chain joins TRBV2 and TRBJ1-1; unclear D gene. CDR1 is SNHLY, CDR2 FYNNEI, per germline. The CDR3 totals 14 residues. V was clipped by 8 bases and J by 2 bases, with 15 bases between them. DNA for the CDR3: TGTGCCAGCGGACCGAAACGGCCAAACACTGAAGCTTTCTTT. Amino acids: CASGPKRPNTEAFF.

This clonotype was found many times. The V and J genes are TRBV19 and TRBJ2-5, with 14 bases matching TRBD2. The CDR3 consists of 17 residues. CDR1 is LNHDA, CDR2 SQIVND, per germline (reference sequence). The CDR3 region has the DNA TGTGACTCTTTCGGGACTAGCGGGAGTAGCGATACGGAGACCCAGTACTTC. It encodes CDSFGTSGSSDTETQYF.

As for this clonotype: This sequence may be a read error, since a much larger clone differs from it by one base. V usage is TRBV19 and J usage is TRBJ1-4, with D unresolved. Trimming left V 1 base short and J 4 bases short, with 16 bases between. This CDR3 comprises 17 residues. Looked up from germline, CDR1 is LNHDA and CDR2 is SQIVND (reference sequence). The chain's CDR3 is CASSIAGSPTDNEKLFF. The CDR3 DNA reads as TGTGCCAGTAGTATAGCAGGCAGCCCTACCGATAATGAAAAACTGTTTTTT.